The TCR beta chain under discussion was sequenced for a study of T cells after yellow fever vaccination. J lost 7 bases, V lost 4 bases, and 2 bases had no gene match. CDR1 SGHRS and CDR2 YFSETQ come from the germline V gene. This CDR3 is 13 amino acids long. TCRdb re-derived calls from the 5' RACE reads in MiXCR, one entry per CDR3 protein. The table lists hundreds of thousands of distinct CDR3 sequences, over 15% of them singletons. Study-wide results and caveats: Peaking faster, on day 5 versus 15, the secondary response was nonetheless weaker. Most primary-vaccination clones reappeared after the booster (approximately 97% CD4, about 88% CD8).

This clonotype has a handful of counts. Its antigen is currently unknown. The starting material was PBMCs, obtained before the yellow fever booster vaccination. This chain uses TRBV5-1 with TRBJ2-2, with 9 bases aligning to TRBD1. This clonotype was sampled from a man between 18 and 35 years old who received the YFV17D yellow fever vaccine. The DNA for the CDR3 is TGCGCCAGCAGCGGACAGGGGATCGGGGAGCTGTTTTTT. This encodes CASSGQGIGELFF.